The 32 T cell receptor beta chains below all came from one sample that was sequenced in a study of cytomegalovirus exposure and HLA in healthy donors. PCR employed 60 Vbeta and 13 Jbeta primers. Profiled with immunoSEQ multiplex PCR; TCRdb holds only in-frame clones, not every one. The profile covers some 190,000 clones, with around four fifths appearing a single time and 1% to 1.5% taken by the ten largest. The sample consisted of PBMCs. Source of these receptors: a boy aged 2-9 years in good health and CMV-seronegative.

This chain links TRBV29-1 with TRBJ1-2, with D uncertain. The V gene's germline CDR1 is SQVTM and CDR2 ANQGSEA. The CDR3 is made up of 10 amino acids. Trimming removed 6 bases at V and 8 bases at J, with 10 bases between. The CDR3 nucleotides read TGCAGCGTCTCGAGGTTGGGCTACACCTTC. Encoded protein: CSVSRLGYTF.

The chain joins TRBV14 to TRBJ2-7; 16 bases map to TRBD2. V shed 5 bases and J 7 bases; nucleotides not matched to a gene: 8. This CDR3 has 16 residues. The germline gives CDR1 SGHDN, CDR2 FVKESK. CDR3 in DNA: TGTGCCAGCAGCGGGCCGGGACTAGCGGGAGGGCTTGAGCAGTACTTC. This encodes CASSGPGLAGGLEQYF.

The chain links TRBV5-4 to TRBJ2-7, with 9 bases that match TRBD2. The ends lost 4 bases at V and 6 bases at J; junction bases unmatched: 11. The CDR3 is 15 residues long. Per the germline V gene, CDR1 is SGHNT and CDR2 is YYREEE (reference sequence). The CDR3 DNA reads TGTGCCAGCAGCAGATTAGCGGGAGTGTTAGGCGAGCAGTACTTC. It yields the protein CASSRLAGVLGEQYF.

The CDR3 region has the DNA TGTGCCAGCAGCTCTAGCCGGGGTTGGGCCTACAATGAGCAGTTCTTC. Translating gives CASSSSRGWAYNEQFF. The chain has TRBV11-2 and TRBJ2-1; tentative D call: TRBD2 (5 bases). The CDR3 length is 16 residues. The germline V and J ends were trimmed by 4 bases and 2 bases, with 15 bases remaining between them. Germline V lookup: CDR1 SGHAT, CDR2 FQNNGV.

This rearrangement joins TRBV19 to TRBJ1-2, with D maybe TRBD1 (5 bases). Trimming pared 6 bases from V and 8 bases from J, leaving 19 bases between. Per germline, CDR1 LNHDA and CDR2 SQIVND (reference sequence). CDR3 length: 14 amino acids. The CDR3 is CASRSPLTASGYTF. The CDR3 region has the DNA TGTGCCAGTAGGAGCCCCTTGACAGCTTCCGGCTACACCTTC.

This clone was seen a handful of times. The V call is TRBV5-1, the J call TRBJ2-7; D not certain. This CDR3 contains 17 residues. Germline V gene sequence: CDR1 SGHRS, CDR2 YFSETQ. Trimming cost V 0 bases and J 2 bases, with 18 bases left between them. This CDR3 reads CASSLGSSSDVPYEQYF. Here the CDR3 DNA reads TGCGCCAGCAGCTTGGGGTCTAGTTCCGATGTTCCCTACGAGCAGTACTTC. The full variable domain, rest sourced from reference TRBV5-1 and TRBJ2-7, is KAGVTQTPRYLIKTRGQQVTLSCSPISGHRSVSWYQQTPGQGLQFLFEYFSETQRNKGNFPGRFSGRQFSNSRSEMNVSTLELGDSALYLCASSLGSSSDVPYEQYFGPGTRLTVT.

J is TRBJ2-2 and V is TRBV27; the match to TRBD2 covers 10 bases. The CDR3 is 16 amino acids. The ends lost 5 bases at V and 1 base at J; junction bases unmatched: 4. From germline, CDR1 is MNHEY and CDR2 SMNVEV (reference sequence). The CDR3 is CASSKLAGRNTGELFF. CDR3 in DNA: TGTGCCAGCAGTAAACTAGCGGGGCGGAACACCGGGGAGCTGTTTTTT.

This clone has more than one count but fewer than ten. The V call is TRBV6-1, the J call TRBJ1-2; 12 bases agree with TRBD1. V was pared by 2 bases and J by 5 bases, with 12 bases of the junction left unmatched. There are 18 residues in the CDR3. CDR1 MNHNS and CDR2 SASEGT come from the germline V gene. This chain's CDR3 is CASSEISVGQGALYGYTF. The CDR3 DNA reads TGTGCCAGCAGTGAAATTTCGGTGGGACAGGGGGCACTTTATGGCTACACCTTC.

The chain has TRBV4-3 and TRBJ2-5, with 7 bases lining up with TRBD2. CDR3 size: 15 residues. Germline CDR1 reads LGHNA; CDR2 reads YSLEER. Trimming took 0 bases from V and 5 from J; bases not matched to a gene: 6. In nucleotides, the CDR3 is TGCGCCAGCAGCCAAGAAGAGGGGCGGGGGGAGACCCAGTACTTC. It translates to CASSQEEGRGETQYF.

The CDR3 DNA reads TGTGCCTGGAGTGGTAGAAGGGGGACTGGAAACACCATATATTTT. Translation: CAWSGRRGTGNTIYF. The gene calls are TRBV30 and TRBJ1-3; D is perhaps TRBD1 (6 bases). The V gene's germline CDR1 is GTSNPN and CDR2 SVGIG (reference sequence). The CDR3 is made up of 15 amino acids. The V gene lost 1 base and the J gene lost 2 bases, with 12 bases spanning the gap.

The chain uses TRBV19 and TRBJ2-5; 15 positions match TRBD2. This CDR3 spans 18 amino acids. Trimming cost V 6 bases and J 2 bases; bases outside gene matches: 10. Germline V gene sequence: CDR1 LNHDA, CDR2 SQIVND (reference sequence). The chain's CDR3 is CASSPWGLAGGSQETQYF. The CDR3 DNA is TGTGCCAGTAGCCCGTGGGGACTAGCGGGGGGTTCACAAGAGACCCAGTACTTC.

This clone was counted a few times. The chain couples TRBV5-6 to TRBJ2-7, with TRBD1 as a possible D gene (5 bases). This CDR3 has 13 amino acids. The germline V gene has CDR1 SGHDT and CDR2 YYEEEE. V lost 2 bases to trimming and J lost 2 bases, with 8 bases between them. CDR3 region: CASSLGAAYEQYV. The CDR3 nucleotides read TGTGCCAGCAGCTTAGGGGCGGCCTACGAGCAGTACGTC.

This clone came up a few times. V gene TRBV10-2 combines with J gene TRBJ2-5; a possible D gene is TRBD1 (5 bases). This CDR3 has 13 amino acids. Germline V gene data show CDR1 as WSHSY and CDR2 as SAAADI. Trimming shortened V by 3 bases and J by 6 bases, and 11 bases separated the two germline ends. For the CDR3, the DNA is TGCGCCAGCAGTGAAGAGTACAGGCAGACCCAGTACTTC. As protein: CASSEEYRQTQYF.

In this sample, this clone turned up a few times. The chain joins TRBV5-8 to TRBJ2-7; 8 nucleotides line up with TRBD1. Germline trimming cut 2 bases from V and 0 bases from J; bases unmatched to any gene: 4. Germline V gene sequence: CDR1 SGHTS, CDR2 YDEGEE. The length of the CDR3 is 15 residues. The CDR3 loop is CASSLGQGNSYEQYV. CDR3 coding DNA: TGTGCCAGCAGCTTAGGACAGGGTAACTCCTACGAGCAGTACGTC.

The chain employs TRBV5-4 and TRBJ2-7, with D perhaps TRBD2 (6 bases). The CDR3 length is 13 residues. The germline V gene encodes CDR1 SGHNT and CDR2 YYREEE (reference sequence). The CDR3, as DNA: TGTGCCGGCAGCCGGGACTCTGGAGGAAAGCAGTACGTC. It codes for CAGSRDSGGKQYV.

The chain uses TRBV27 and TRBJ1-6, with D possibly matching TRBD1 (5 bases). Germline V gene sequence: CDR1 MNHEY, CDR2 SMNVEV (reference sequence). The CDR3 length is 13 residues. V was cut by 4 bases and J by 8 bases, with 9 bases left in between. The CDR3 is CASSSVRDSPLHF. Here the CDR3 DNA reads TGTGCCAGCAGTTCCGTCAGGGATTCACCCCTCCACTTT.

This clone has only one observation. The J gene is TRBJ1-2, the V gene TRBV5-4, with D perhaps matching TRBD1 (5 bases). Trimming pared 1 base from V and 2 bases from J, leaving 12 bases between. The germline V gene encodes CDR1 SGHNT and CDR2 YYREEE (reference sequence). The CDR3 runs to 15 residues. The CDR3 region has the DNA TGTGCCAGCAGCTTGTCCCGGGGGACCAACTATGGCTACACCTTC. The encoded protein is CASSLSRGTNYGYTF.

This chain joins TRBV7-9 and TRBJ2-7, with 10 bases aligning to TRBD1. The CDR3 is made up of 17 amino acids. Germline CDR1 reads SEHNR; CDR2 reads FQNEAQ (reference sequence). Trimming cost V 1 base and J 0 bases; bases outside gene matches: 6. Here the CDR3 reads CASSLGDRGLSSYEQYF. In nucleotides, the CDR3 is TGTGCCAGCAGCTTAGGGGACAGGGGCCTCAGCTCCTACGAGCAGTACTTC.

The chain couples TRBV13 to TRBJ2-2; 9 bases are a match to TRBD1. Per the germline V gene, CDR1 is PRHDT and CDR2 is FYEKMQ (reference sequence). V shed 9 bases, J shed 1 base, and the junction held 6 bases outside the gene matches. The CDR3 spans 15 residues. The CDR3 reads CASNSDRGNTGELFF. The CDR3 DNA is TGTGCCAGTAATTCGGACAGGGGGAACACCGGGGAGCTGTTTTTT. Looking up the rest from reference TRBV13 and TRBJ2-2 gives the full variable domain: AAGVIQSPRHLIKEKRETATLKCYPIPRHDTVYWYQQGPGQDPQFLISFYEKMQSDKGSIPDRFSAQQFSDYHSELNMSSLELGDSALYFCASNSDRGNTGELFFGEGSRLTVL.

The CDR3 here is CASRGGTGELFF. CDR3 bases: TGTGCCAGCAGGGGAGGTACCGGGGAGCTGTTTTTT. J is TRBJ2-2 and V is TRBV7-6, with D perhaps TRBD2 (6 bases). The CDR3 has 12 amino acids. Trimming took 6 bases from V and 5 from J, leaving 7 bases between them. Germline CDR1 and CDR2: SGHVS and FNYEAQ.

V and J are TRBV11-3 and TRBJ2-1; 9 nucleotides align to TRBD2. In germline, CDR1 is SGHNT, CDR2 YENEEA. This CDR3 has 17 residues. V was clipped by 0 bases and J by 7 bases; unmatched bases: 10. The CDR3 coding sequence is TGTGCCAGCAGCTTAGATCTGGGCGGGGGGGCCGGTAATGAGCAGTTCTTC. It codes for CASSLDLGGGAGNEQFF. Together with reference TRBV11-3 and TRBJ2-1, the CDR3 gives the full variable domain: EAGVVQSPRYKIIEKKQPVAFWCNPISGHNTLYWYLQNLGQGPELLIRYENEEAVDDSQLPKDRFSAERLKGVDSTLKIQPAELGDSAVYLCASSLDLGGGAGNEQFFGPGTRLTVL.

The chain has TRBV30 and TRBJ1-2; 8 bases agree with TRBD1. J gave up 4 bases and V 4 bases, and 5 bases lay outside the gene matches. Germline V lookup: CDR1 GTSNPN, CDR2 SVGIG (reference sequence). The CDR3 extends over 13 amino acids. The chain's CDR3 is CAWKDRVGYGYTF. CDR3 bases: TGTGCCTGGAAGGACAGGGTGGGCTATGGCTACACCTTC.

The chain links TRBV5-6 to TRBJ1-2; no clear D. The CDR3 length is 16 residues. Trimming took 4 bases from V and 0 from J, leaving 16 bases between them. Germline CDR1 SGHDT, CDR2 YYEEEE. CDR3 amino acids: CASSRSRLSTNYGYTF. The CDR3 DNA is TGTGCCAGCAGCCGAAGCAGGCTGTCAACTAACTATGGCTACACCTTC.

The chain joins TRBV4-3 to TRBJ2-2, with 7 nucleotides matching TRBD2. The junction had 8 bases not matched to a gene; V was cut back by 4 bases and J by 0 bases. The CDR3 spans 17 residues. Germline V gene lookup returns CDR1 LGHNA and CDR2 YSLEER. CDR3 region: CASSPSAGAANTGELFF. The CDR3 DNA sequence: TGCGCCAGCAGCCCGTCGGCGGGAGCCGCGAACACCGGGGAGCTGTTTTTT.

To note about this clone: The CDR3 does not end in the conserved phenylalanine or tryptophan, so this is likely a read error. The DNA is omitted, as the CDR3 cannot be located on it reliably, and the CDR3 follows TCRdb's listing. The chain employs TRBV5-4 and TRBJ2-7; TRBD1, as called in the table, went unchecked against the DNA. The CDR3 contains 11 residues when both ends are counted. Germline V gene lookup returns CDR1 SGHNT and CDR2 YYREEE (reference sequence). CDR3 protein: CASSGDGQVFI.

The CDR3 DNA sequence: TGCGCCAGCAGCCAAGGGACAGTGTCCAATGAGCAGTTCTTC. It encodes CASSQGTVSNEQFF. This rearrangement joins TRBV4-3 to TRBJ2-1, with D perhaps matching TRBD1 (6 bases). V was cut by 1 base and J by 6 bases, with 10 bases left in between. Germline V gene sequence: CDR1 LGHNA, CDR2 YSLEER. This CDR3 is built from 14 residues.

The count of this clone is one. The rearrangement joins TRBV10-3 to TRBJ2-1; 11 nucleotides agree with TRBD2. The trim removed 2 bases at V and 0 bases at J, leaving 15 bases unmatched. The CDR3 is 21 amino acids. Germline V gene data show CDR1 as ENHRY and CDR2 as SYGVKD. The CDR3 DNA is TGTGCCATCAGTGAGGCTACTGGTGCGTCTAGCGGGAGGAGCTCCTACAATGAGCAGTTCTTC. It translates to CAISEATGASSGRSSYNEQFF.

The chain couples TRBV6-5 to TRBJ1-2; 10 nucleotides match TRBD1. Trimming at V came to 5 bases and at J to 8 bases, leaving 5 bases not matched to a gene. This CDR3 spans 13 amino acids. The germline CDR1 and CDR2 sequences are MNHEY and SVGAGI. CDR3 sequence (DNA): TGTGCCAGCAGTCCCGGACAGGGGGGAGGCTACACCTTC. Amino acids: CASSPGQGGGYTF.

This sequence joins TRBV6-5 and TRBJ1-5; D remains unclear. Germline CDR1 and CDR2: MNHEY and SVGAGI. The germline V and J ends were trimmed by 6 bases and 4 bases, with 13 bases remaining between them. CDR3 length: 14 residues. The CDR3 loop is CASRSAVGNQPQHF. As DNA, the CDR3 is TGTGCCAGCAGGAGTGCGGTTGGGAATCAGCCCCAGCATTTT.

This clone was recorded only once. This chain joins TRBV7-6 and TRBJ2-7; D gene uncertain. This CDR3 comprises 14 residues. The V gene's germline CDR1 is SGHVS and CDR2 FNYEAQ. Trimming took 1 base from V and 0 from J, leaving 7 bases between them. CDR3 residues: CASSLGHLSYEQYF. The CDR3 bases are TGTGCCAGCAGCTTAGGACACCTCTCCTACGAGCAGTACTTC.

This chain connects TRBV11-2 to TRBJ2-3; 7 bases agree with TRBD2. CDR1 and CDR2 (germline): SGHAT, FQNNGV. The CDR3 totals 16 residues. V trimming: 6 bases; J trimming: 2 bases; junction bases outside the gene matches: 11. The CDR3: CASRQRDISLTDTQYF. CDR3 coding DNA: TGTGCCAGCAGACAGCGGGATATCTCCCTCACAGATACGCAGTATTTT.

This chain links TRBV6-1 with TRBJ2-7, with D perhaps matching TRBD1 (6 bases). This CDR3 comprises 14 residues. Trimming left V 4 bases short and J 5 bases short, with 15 bases between. Germline CDR1 is MNHNS and CDR2 is SASEGT. The CDR3 DNA reads as TGTGCCAGCAGTGTTCCGGGACATTTCAACGAGCAGTACGTC. It specifies CASSVPGHFNEQYV.